Listed here is a single TCR beta chain. CDR3 length equals 16 residues. With V trimmed by 4 bases and J by 2 bases, 6 bases remained unmatched. CDR1 is MGHRA, CDR2 YSYEKL, per germline. Under the authors' procedure: Reference gene primers were amplified, and this amplification served to estimate nucleated cell counts. Repertoires were generated with immunoSEQ multiplex PCR, while TCRdb's copy carries only in-frame clones and drops some. V, J and clone size are those of that table, while D and trimming were read from the DNA. The profile shows under 80,000 clones, approximately 80% of them singletons. This record comes from a study of blood T cell repertoires in COVID-19. Study-wide context: The analysed material was cDNA or gDNA that came from T cells, B-cell-depleted T cells, or PBMCs.

The sequence came from a man at least 80 years old with acute or convalescent COVID-19. Sequenced: peripheral blood. The chain links TRBV4-1 to TRBJ2-3; 10 nucleotides align to TRBD2. Written as DNA, the CDR3 is TGCGCCAGCAGCCCCTCTAGCGGGGGACCCACAGATACGCAGTATTTT. As protein: CASSPSSGGPTDTQYF.